This is a list of T cell receptor beta chains from one sample in a study of T cell responses to AZD1222 COVID-19 vaccine. Here immunoSEQ multiplex PCR was the method, and the copy in TCRdb shows in-frame clones only, minus some. The sample lists 90,000 to 150,000 clones; 70% to 85% were seen once. Material: peripheral blood, obtained on day 0 of AZD1222 vaccination. Receptor source: an adult in good health. Both conserved end residues are part of each CDR3. D genes are given only for firm matches. Part of the rows lack a size; the others show once, few, many or a class for expanded clones.

size	V	D	J	CDR3	DNA
.	TRBV2	TRBD1	TRBJ2-1	CASGRGQGSSEQFF	TGTGCCAGCGGCCGAGGACAGGGCTCGAGTGAGCAGTTCTTC
.	TRBV9	.	TRBJ2-4	CASSVEGRGKNIQYF	TGTGCCAGCAGCGTAGAGGGCCGGGGGAAGAACATTCAGTACTTC
.	TRBV21-1	.	TRBJ2-7	CASSNSSQGTDYEQYF	TGTGCCAGCAGCAACTCGTCTCAGGGGACAGACTACGAGCAGTACTTC
.	TRBV6-5	.	TRBJ1-6	CASSPPGTYNSPLHF	TGTGCCAGCAGCCCACCCGGGACCTATAATTCACCCCTCCACTTT
.	TRBV12-3/TRBV12-4	.	TRBJ2-7	CASSLTSYEQYF	TGTGCCAGCAGTCTAACCTCCTACGAGCAGTACTTC
.	TRBV5-5	.	TRBJ2-7	CASSHYTEPYEQYF	TGTGCCAGCAGCCATTACACGGAGCCCTACGAGCAGTACTTC
once	TRBV4-2	TRBD1	TRBJ1-2	CASSQVGTGGSGYTF	TGTGCCAGCAGCCAAGTCGGGACAGGGGGTAGTGGCTACACCTTC
.	TRBV4-1	.	TRBJ1-2	CASSQVYRNRSYGYTF	TGCGCCAGCAGCCAAGTTTACCGGAACAGGAGCTATGGCTACACCTTC
once	TRBV12-5	.	TRBJ2-1	CASGFGLEQFF	TGTGCTAGTGGTTTCGGCCTGGAGCAGTTCTTC
.	TRBV6-1	TRBD1	TRBJ1-2	CASSEADRLSYGYTF	TGTGCCAGCAGTGAAGCGGACAGGCTTAGCTATGGCTACACCTTC
.	TRBV20-1	.	TRBJ2-1	CSPTSHNEQFF	TGCAGTCCCACTAGCCACAATGAGCAGTTCTTC
once	TRBV7-2	TRBD2	TRBJ2-1	CASKPLAGAYNEQFF	TGTGCCAGCAAACCACTAGCGGGGGCGTACAATGAGCAGTTCTTC
.	TRBV15	.	TRBJ1-2	CATSRDRGRHGYTF	TGTGCCACCAGCAGAGATAGGGGGAGACATGGCTACACCTTC
.	TRBV11-1	TRBD2	TRBJ2-5	CASSLLAGAQETQYF	TGTGCCAGCAGCTTACTAGCGGGGGCCCAAGAGACCCAGTACTTC
.	TRBV19	.	TRBJ2-7	CATGTETYEQYF	TGTGCCACCGGGACGGAAACCTACGAGCAGTACTTC
.	TRBV19	.	TRBJ1-1	CASSAQQGMNTEAFF	TGTGCCAGTAGTGCCCAACAGGGTATGAACACTGAAGCTTTCTTT
.	TRBV4-1	.	TRBJ1-3	CASSQDFRGFRNTIYF	TGCGCCAGCAGCCAAGATTTCAGGGGATTTAGAAACACCATATATTTT
.	TRBV18	.	TRBJ1-3	CASSPLGPAGNTIYF	TGTGCCAGCTCACCACTCGGTCCGGCTGGAAACACCATATATTTT
.	TRBV30	.	TRBJ2-1	CAWSFGTGRHNEQFF	TGTGCCTGGTCGTTCGGAACGGGGAGACACAATGAGCAGTTCTTC
.	TRBV5-1	.	TRBJ2-7	CASSWRDPSYEQYF	TGCGCCAGCAGCTGGAGGGACCCCTCCTACGAGCAGTACTTC
.	TRBV4-2	.	TRBJ2-6	CASSQDIALGSGANVLTF	TGTGCCAGCAGCCAAGATATTGCCCTGGGCTCTGGGGCCAACGTCCTGACTTTC
.	TRBV6-5	.	TRBJ2-7	CAGGRTEYEQYF	TGTGCCGGGGGGAGGACTGAGTACGAGCAGTACTTC
.	TRBV29-1	TRBD2	TRBJ2-7	CSAESGTSNEQYF	TGCAGCGCGGAGTCCGGGACTAGTAACGAGCAGTACTTC
.	TRBV28	TRBD1	TRBJ1-4	CASSLSGGDEKLFF	TGTGCCAGCAGTTTATCAGGGGGCGATGAAAAACTGTTTTTT
.	TRBV5-1	.	TRBJ1-1	CASSLLGGLFNTEAFF	TGCGCCAGCAGCTTGTTGGGAGGACTATTCAACACTGAAGCTTTCTTT
.	TRBV5-5	TRBD2	TRBJ2-7	CASSFISGSEQYF	TGTGCCAGCAGCTTTATTAGCGGGTCCGAGCAGTACTTC
.	TRBV2	TRBD1	TRBJ1-6	CASEPGQDNSPLHF	TGTGCCAGTGAACCGGGACAGGATAATTCACCCCTCCACTTT
once	TRBV9	.	TRBJ1-6	CASSAQSGERNSPLHF	TGTGCCAGCAGCGCACAATCGGGGGAACGTAATTCACCCCTCCACTTT
.	TRBV6-5	.	TRBJ2-2	CASSWTVDTGELFF	TGTGCCAGCAGCTGGACAGTCGACACCGGGGAGCTGTTTTTT
.	TRBV3-1/TRBV3-2	.	TRBJ2-7	CASSPGFYEQYF	TGTGCCAGCAGCCCAGGGTTCTACGAGCAGTACTTC
.	TRBV5-6	TRBD2	TRBJ2-3	CASSSTKLAGGRYTQYF	TGTGCCAGCAGCTCAACTAAACTAGCGGGGGGGCGTTATACGCAGTATTTT
few	TRBV10-3	.	TRBJ2-7	CAISEGPTPPYEQYF	TGTGCCATCAGTGAGGGCCCCACACCGCCCTACGAGCAGTACTTC
.	TRBV24-1	TRBD1	TRBJ2-7	CATSDPGTGVNEQYF	TGTGCCACCAGTGACCCCGGGACAGGGGTTAACGAGCAGTACTTC
.	TRBV11-3	.	TRBJ1-1	CASSFIVGAGSLNVGTEAFF	TGTGCCAGCAGCTTTATTGTCGGTGCTGGGTCCCTAAACGTGGGCACTGAAGCTTTCTTT
.	TRBV24-1	.	TRBJ2-5	CATSAAGFGETQYF	TGTGCCACCAGTGCTGCGGGGTTCGGGGAGACCCAGTACTTC